The present entry profiles one TCR beta chain with its context. The V gene end was trimmed by 0 bases and the J gene end by 2 bases; junction bases not matched to a gene: 2. The CDR3 runs to 15 residues. CDR1 and CDR2 from the germline V gene are SGHDT and YYEEEE. Sequencing used immunoSEQ multiplex PCR; TCRdb keeps in-frame clones, though not all of them. The data hold about 43,000 clones, with roughly 88% observed a single time. This sample is part of a study of blood T cell repertoires in COVID-19. About the research overall: T cells, B-cell-depleted T cells, or PBMCs supplied cDNA or gDNA.

Sequencing was carried out using peripheral blood. The clonotype was recovered from a man in his fifties or sixties with active COVID-19. The chain combines TRBV5-6 with TRBJ2-5, with TRBD2 matching over 9 bases. CDR3 loop: CASSLGLAEQETQYF. Written as DNA, the CDR3 is TGTGCCAGCAGCTTGGGACTAGCGGAGCAAGAGACCCAGTACTTC.